The clone carrying this T cell receptor (beta chain) was seen ten or more times. The antigen remains unidentified. This entry belongs to a study of T-cell reconstitution after alpha-beta-depleted transplantation in children. General study results and limits: Surviving recipient cells, namely T cells and thymic progenitors, were the source of high day-60 TCRbeta diversity in some patients. One year after transplant, T-cell counts and diversity came mostly from newly produced T cells.

Preparation of the TCRbeta library was carried out with unique molecular identifiers. TCRdb re-called the PCR reads through MiXCR, storing one row per CDR3 protein. The sample includes 490,000 or so distinct CDR3 sequences, roughly a tenth seen only once; the top ten take approximately 2%. Germline-derived CDR1 and CDR2 are SGHNT and YYREEE (reference sequence). The CDR3 runs to 13 residues. V lost 4 bases and J lost 1, with 8 bases in between. Sequenced here: PBMCs, sampled before TCRalphabeta/CD19-depleted stem cell transplant. J is TRBJ2-5 and V is TRBV5-4; D call uncertain. The TCR sequence derives from a child aged 2 to 10 with inherited bone marrow failure, due to receive a stem cell transplant. The CDR3 sequence: CASSLAIQETQYF. CDR3 DNA sequence: TGTGCCAGCAGCCTCGCGATCCAAGAGACCCAGTACTTC. Filled out from reference TRBV5-4 and TRBJ2-5, the complete variable domain reads ETGVTQSPTHLIKTRGQQVTLRCSSQSGHNTVSWYQQALGQGPQFIFQYYREEENGRGNFPPRFSGLQFPNYSSELNVNALELDDSALYLCASSLAIQETQYFGPGTRLLVL.